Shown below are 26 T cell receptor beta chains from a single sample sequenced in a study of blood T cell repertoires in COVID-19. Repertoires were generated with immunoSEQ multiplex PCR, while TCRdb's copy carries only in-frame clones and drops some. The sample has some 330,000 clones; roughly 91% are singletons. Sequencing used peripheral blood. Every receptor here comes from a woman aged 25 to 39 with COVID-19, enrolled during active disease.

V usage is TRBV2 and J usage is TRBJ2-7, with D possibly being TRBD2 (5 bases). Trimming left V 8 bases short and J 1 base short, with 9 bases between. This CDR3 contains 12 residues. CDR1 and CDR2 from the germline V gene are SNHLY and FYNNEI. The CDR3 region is CASGGLSYEQYF. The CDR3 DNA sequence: TGTGCCAGCGGAGGTCTATCCTACGAGCAGTACTTC. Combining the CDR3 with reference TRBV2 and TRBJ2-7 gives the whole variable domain EPEVTQTPSHQVTQMGQEVILRCVPISNHLYFYWYRQILGQKVEFLVSFYNNEISEKSEIFDDQFSVERPDGSNFTLKIRSTKLEDSAMYFCASGGLSYEQYFGPGTRLTVT.

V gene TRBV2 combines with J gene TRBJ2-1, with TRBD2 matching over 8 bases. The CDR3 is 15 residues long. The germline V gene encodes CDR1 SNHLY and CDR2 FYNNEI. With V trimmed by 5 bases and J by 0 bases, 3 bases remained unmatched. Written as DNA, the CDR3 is TGTGCCAGCAGTCAGAGCGGGAGCTCCTACAATGAGCAGTTCTTC. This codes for CASSQSGSSYNEQFF.

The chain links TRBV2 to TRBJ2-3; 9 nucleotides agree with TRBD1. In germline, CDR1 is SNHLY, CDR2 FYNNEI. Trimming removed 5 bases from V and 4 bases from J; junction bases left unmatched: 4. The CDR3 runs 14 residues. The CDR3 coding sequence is TGTGCCAGCAGTCCCCGGGACAGGGCAGATACGCAGTATTTT. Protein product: CASSPRDRADTQYF.

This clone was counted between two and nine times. The CDR3 bases are TGTGCCACCAGCAGAGACAGGGGGCTACGGGGCTACACCTTC. This sequence encodes CATSRDRGLRGYTF. The rearrangement links TRBV15 to TRBJ1-2; 8 nucleotides align to TRBD1. CDR3 length: 14 amino acids. Germline values: CDR1 LNHNV, CDR2 YYDKDF (reference sequence). Germline trimming cut 0 bases from V and 8 bases from J; bases unmatched to any gene: 5.

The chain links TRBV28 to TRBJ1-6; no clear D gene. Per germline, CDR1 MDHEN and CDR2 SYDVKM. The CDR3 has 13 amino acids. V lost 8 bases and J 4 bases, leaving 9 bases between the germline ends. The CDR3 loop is CASYSTYNSPLHF. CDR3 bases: TGTGCCAGCTACTCCACTTATAATTCACCCCTCCACTTT.

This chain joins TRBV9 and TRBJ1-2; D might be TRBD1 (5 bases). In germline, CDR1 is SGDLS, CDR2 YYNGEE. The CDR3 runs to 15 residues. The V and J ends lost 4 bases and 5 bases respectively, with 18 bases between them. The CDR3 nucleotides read TGTGCCAGCAGCCCCCTTGTGGGGGGTGGGTATGGCTACACCTTC. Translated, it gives CASSPLVGGGYGYTF.

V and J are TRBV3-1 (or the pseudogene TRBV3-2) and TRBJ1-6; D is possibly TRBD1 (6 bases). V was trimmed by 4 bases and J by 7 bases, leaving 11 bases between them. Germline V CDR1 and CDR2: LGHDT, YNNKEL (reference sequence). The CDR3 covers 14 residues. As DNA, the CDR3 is TGTGCCAGCAGCCCCCGGACAGAGAATTCACCCCTCCACTTT. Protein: CASSPRTENSPLHF.

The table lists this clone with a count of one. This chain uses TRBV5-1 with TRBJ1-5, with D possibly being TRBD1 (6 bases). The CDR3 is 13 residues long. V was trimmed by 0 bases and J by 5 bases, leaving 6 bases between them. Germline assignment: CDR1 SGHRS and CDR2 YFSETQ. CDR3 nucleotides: TGCGCCAGCAGCTTGGGGACAGATCAGCCCCAGCATTTT. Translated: CASSLGTDQPQHF.

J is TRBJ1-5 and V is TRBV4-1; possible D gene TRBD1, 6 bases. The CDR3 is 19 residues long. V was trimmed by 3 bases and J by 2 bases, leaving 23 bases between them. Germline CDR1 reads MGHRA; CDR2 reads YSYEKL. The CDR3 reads CASSHSGTRTLGGNQPQHF. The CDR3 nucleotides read TGCGCCAGCAGCCACTCCGGGACACGCACTCTCGGGGGCAATCAGCCCCAGCATTTT.

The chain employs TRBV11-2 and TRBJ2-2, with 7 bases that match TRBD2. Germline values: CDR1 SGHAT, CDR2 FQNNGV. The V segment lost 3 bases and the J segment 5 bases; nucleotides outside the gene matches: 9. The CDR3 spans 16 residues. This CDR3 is CASSFYSGGGTGELFF. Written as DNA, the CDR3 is TGTGCCAGCAGCTTTTACTCCGGGGGAGGGACCGGGGAGCTGTTTTTT.

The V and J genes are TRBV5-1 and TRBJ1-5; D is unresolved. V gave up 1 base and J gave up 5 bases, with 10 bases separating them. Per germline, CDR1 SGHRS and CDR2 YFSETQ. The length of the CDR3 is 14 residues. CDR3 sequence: CASSLSGDYQPQHF. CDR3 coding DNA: TGCGCCAGCAGCTTGTCCGGGGATTATCAGCCCCAGCATTTT.

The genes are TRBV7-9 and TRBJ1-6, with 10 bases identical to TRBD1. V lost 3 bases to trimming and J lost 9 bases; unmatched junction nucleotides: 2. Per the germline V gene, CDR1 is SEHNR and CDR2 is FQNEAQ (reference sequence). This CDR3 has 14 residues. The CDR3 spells CASSLGTGVSPLHF. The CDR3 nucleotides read TGTGCCAGCAGCTTGGGGACAGGGGTTTCACCCCTCCACTTT.

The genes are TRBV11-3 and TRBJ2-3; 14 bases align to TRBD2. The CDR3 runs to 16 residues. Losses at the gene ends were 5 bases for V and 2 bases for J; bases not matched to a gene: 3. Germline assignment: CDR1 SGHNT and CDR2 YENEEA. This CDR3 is CASSQTSGGVTDTQYF. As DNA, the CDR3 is TGTGCCAGCAGCCAGACTAGCGGGGGGGTCACAGATACGCAGTATTTT.

The CDR3 region is CASSQDPLANYGYTF. In DNA, the CDR3 is TGCGCCAGCAGCCAGGATCCCCTAGCTAACTATGGCTACACCTTC. The V call is TRBV4-1, the J call TRBJ1-2; D gene ambiguous. The V end was cut by 3 bases, the J end by 0 bases, with 11 bases between. Per germline, CDR1 MGHRA and CDR2 YSYEKL. There are 15 residues in the CDR3.

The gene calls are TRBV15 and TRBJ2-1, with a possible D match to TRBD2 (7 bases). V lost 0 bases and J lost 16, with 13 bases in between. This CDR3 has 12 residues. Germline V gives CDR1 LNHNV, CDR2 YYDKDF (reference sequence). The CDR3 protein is CATSRDYRGAFF. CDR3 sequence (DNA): TGTGCCACCAGCAGAGATTACCGGGGGGCATTCTTC.

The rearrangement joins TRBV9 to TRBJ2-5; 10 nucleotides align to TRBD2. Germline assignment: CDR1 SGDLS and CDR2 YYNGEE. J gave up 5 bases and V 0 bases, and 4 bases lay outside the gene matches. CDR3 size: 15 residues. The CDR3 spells CASSVGLAGAETQYF. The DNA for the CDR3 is TGTGCCAGCAGCGTAGGGCTAGCGGGGGCGGAGACCCAGTACTTC.

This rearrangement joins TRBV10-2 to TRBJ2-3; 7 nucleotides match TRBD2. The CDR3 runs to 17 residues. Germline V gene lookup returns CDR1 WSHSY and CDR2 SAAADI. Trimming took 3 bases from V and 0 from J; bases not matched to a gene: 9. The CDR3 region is CASSERMGGGSTDTQYF. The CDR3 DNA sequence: TGCGCCAGCAGTGAAAGAATGGGCGGGGGTAGCACAGATACGCAGTATTTT.

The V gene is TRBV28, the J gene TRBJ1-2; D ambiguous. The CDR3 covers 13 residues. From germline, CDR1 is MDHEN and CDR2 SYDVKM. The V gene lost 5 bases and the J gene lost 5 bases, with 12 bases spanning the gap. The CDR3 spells CASSAQWTYGYTF. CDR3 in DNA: TGTGCCAGCAGTGCGCAGTGGACTTATGGCTACACCTTC.

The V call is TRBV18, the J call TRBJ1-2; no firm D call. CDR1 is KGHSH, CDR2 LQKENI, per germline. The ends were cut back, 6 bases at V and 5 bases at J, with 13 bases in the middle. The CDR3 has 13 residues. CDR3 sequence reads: CASSPGRDYGYTF. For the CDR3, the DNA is TGTGCCAGCTCCCCTGGACGGGATTATGGCTACACCTTC.

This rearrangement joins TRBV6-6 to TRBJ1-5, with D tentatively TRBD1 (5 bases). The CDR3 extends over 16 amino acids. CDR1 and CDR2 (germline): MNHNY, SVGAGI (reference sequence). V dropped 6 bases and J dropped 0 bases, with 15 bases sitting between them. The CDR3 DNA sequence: TGTGCCAGCAGCCCCCGACAGCTCTATAGCAATCAGCCCCAGCATTTT. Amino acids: CASSPRQLYSNQPQHF.

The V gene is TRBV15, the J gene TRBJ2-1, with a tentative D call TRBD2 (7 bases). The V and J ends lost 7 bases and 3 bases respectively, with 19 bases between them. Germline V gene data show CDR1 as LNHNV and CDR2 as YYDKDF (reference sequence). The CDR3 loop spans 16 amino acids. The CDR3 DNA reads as TGTGCCACCAACCCGACCCGGGGGGCCAACTACAATGAGCAGTTCTTC. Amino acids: CATNPTRGANYNEQFF.

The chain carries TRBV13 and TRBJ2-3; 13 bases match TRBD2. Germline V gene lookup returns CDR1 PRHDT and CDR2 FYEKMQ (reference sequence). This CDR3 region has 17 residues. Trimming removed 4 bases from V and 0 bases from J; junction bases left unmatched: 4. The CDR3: CASSSTSGGASTDTQYF. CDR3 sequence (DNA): TGTGCCAGCAGCTCCACTAGCGGGGGGGCTAGCACAGATACGCAGTATTTT.

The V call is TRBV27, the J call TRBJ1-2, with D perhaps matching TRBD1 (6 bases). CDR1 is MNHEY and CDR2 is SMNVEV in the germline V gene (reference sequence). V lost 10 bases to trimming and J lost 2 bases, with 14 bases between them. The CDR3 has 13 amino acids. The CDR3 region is CAIREGVNYGYTF. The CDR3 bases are TGTGCCATTAGGGAGGGGGTCAACTATGGCTACACCTTC.

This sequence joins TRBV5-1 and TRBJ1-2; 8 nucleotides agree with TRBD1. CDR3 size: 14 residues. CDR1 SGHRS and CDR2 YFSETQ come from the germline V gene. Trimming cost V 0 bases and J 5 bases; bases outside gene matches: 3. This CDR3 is CASSLGGQVYGYTF. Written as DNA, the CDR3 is TGCGCCAGCAGCTTGGGGGGACAGGTATATGGCTACACCTTC.

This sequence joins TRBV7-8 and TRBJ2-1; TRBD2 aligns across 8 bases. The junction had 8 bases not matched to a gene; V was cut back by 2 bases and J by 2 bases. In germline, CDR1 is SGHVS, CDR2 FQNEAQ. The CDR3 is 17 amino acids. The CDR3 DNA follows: TGTGCCAGCAGCTTATCAGGGTCGGGGGGGGCCTACAATGAGCAGTTCTTC. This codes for CASSLSGSGGAYNEQFF.

The CDR3 nucleotides are TGCAGCGCCCTTAAAAACGAGCAGTACTTC. Amino acid sequence: CSALKNEQYF. The chain employs TRBV29-1 and TRBJ2-7; D remains ambiguous. Trimming pared 7 bases from V and 5 bases from J, leaving 9 bases between. The germline V gene has CDR1 SQVTM and CDR2 ANQGSEA. The CDR3 sequence is 10 residues long.